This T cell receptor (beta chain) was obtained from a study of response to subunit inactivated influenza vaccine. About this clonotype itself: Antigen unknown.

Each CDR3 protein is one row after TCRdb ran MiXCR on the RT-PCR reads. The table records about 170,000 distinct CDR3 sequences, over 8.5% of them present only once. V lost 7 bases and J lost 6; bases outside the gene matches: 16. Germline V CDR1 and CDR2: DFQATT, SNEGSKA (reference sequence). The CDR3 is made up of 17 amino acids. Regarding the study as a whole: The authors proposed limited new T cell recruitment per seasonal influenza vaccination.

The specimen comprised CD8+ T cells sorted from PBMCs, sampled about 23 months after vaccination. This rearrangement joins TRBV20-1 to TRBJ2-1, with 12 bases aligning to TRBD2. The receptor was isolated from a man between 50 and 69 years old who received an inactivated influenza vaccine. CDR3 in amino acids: CSELYLASGRAGNEQFF. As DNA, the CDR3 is TGCAGTGAACTTTACCTGGCTAGCGGGAGGGCGGGCAATGAGCAGTTCTTC.